These T cell receptor beta chains were read from a single sample in a study of blood T cell repertoires in COVID-19. Profiled with immunoSEQ multiplex PCR; TCRdb holds only in-frame clones, not every one. In the table there are hundreds of thousands of clones, 83% of which are singletons. Sequencing was performed on peripheral blood. The receptors stem from a woman in her fifties or sixties with acute or convalescent COVID-19. Both conserved end residues are part of each CDR3.

CDR3aa,v_gene,j_gene,len
CASSARSANYGYTF,TRBV5-6,TRBJ1-2,14
CASSVDRGLVETQYF,TRBV9,TRBJ2-5,15
CAWSAYDRAIETQYF,TRBV30,TRBJ2-5,15
CASSVGVSGDYEQYF,TRBV9,TRBJ2-7,15
CASSLIGTGGTETQYF,TRBV28,TRBJ2-5,16
CASSSSGTRLSEQFF,TRBV27,TRBJ2-1,15
CASSLLQGVPDTEAFF,TRBV14,TRBJ1-1,16
CAWSGSGYRYTF,TRBV30,TRBJ1-2,12
CASSSRDSFYGYTF,TRBV7-9,TRBJ1-2,14
CASSASGGGADTQYF,TRBV9,TRBJ2-3,15
CASRPLADSYEQYF,TRBV27,TRBJ2-7,14
CASSYEAGQGYEQYF,TRBV6-5,TRBJ2-7,15
CASSQALGGAGETQYF,TRBV3-1/TRBV3-2,TRBJ2-5,16
CASSQPPGQGRMRYTF,TRBV4-1,TRBJ1-2,16
CASSVGVGASTGELFF,TRBV9,TRBJ2-2,16